The T cell receptor beta chain under discussion was sequenced for a study of T cell changes during pregnancy in multiple sclerosis. The table came from immunoSEQ multiplex PCR; TCRdb's copy has only in-frame clones and leaves some out. This sample yields under 50,000 clones, of which about 90% are seen a single time; about 0.53% belongs to the top ten. The V and J ends lost 4 bases and 5 bases respectively, with 20 bases between them. The CDR3 has 16 residues. The V gene's germline CDR1 is SGHRS and CDR2 YFSETQ. Sample: CD4+ T cells from peripheral blood mononuclear cells, taken before pregnancy. The J gene is TRBJ2-3, the V gene TRBV5-1; D gene uncertain. This TCR derives from a female donor with multiple sclerosis, enrolled in a pregnancy study. The CDR3 DNA is TGCGCCAGCAGCCAAGAGACCTACCCGTCAGGAGATACGCAGTATTTT. It encodes CASSQETYPSGDTQYF.